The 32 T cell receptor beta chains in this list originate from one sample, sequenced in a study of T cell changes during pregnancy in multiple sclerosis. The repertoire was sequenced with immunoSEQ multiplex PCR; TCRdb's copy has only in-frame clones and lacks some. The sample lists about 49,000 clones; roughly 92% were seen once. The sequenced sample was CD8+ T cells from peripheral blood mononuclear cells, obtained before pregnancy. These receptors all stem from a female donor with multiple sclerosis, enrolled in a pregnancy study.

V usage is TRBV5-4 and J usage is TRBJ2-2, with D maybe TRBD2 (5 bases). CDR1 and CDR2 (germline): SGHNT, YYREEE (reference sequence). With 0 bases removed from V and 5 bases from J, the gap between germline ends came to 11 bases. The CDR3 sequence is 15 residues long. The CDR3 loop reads CASSLGLATTGELFF. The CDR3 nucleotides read TGTGCCAGCAGCTTGGGGCTAGCAACAACCGGGGAGCTGTTTTTT.

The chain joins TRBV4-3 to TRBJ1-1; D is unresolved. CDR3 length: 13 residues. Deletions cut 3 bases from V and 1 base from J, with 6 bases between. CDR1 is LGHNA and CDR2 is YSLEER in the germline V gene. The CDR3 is CASSHLSNTEAFF. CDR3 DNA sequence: TGCGCCAGCAGCCATCTTTCGAACACTGAAGCTTTCTTT.

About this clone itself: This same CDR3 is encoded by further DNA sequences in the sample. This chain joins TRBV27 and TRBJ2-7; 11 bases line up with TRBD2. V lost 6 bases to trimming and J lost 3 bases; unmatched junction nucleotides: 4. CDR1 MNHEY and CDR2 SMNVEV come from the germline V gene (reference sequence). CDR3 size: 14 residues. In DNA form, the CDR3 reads TGTGCCAGCAGCCCCGGGACTAGCGGCTACGAGCAGTACTTC. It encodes CASSPGTSGYEQYF.

The CDR3 DNA reads TGTGCCAGCAGCGACGCGACAGGGGGCCCTGAAGCTTTCTTT. Amino acids: CASSDATGGPEAFF. This chain uses TRBV5-4 with TRBJ1-1, with TRBD1 matching 10 bases. V dropped 4 bases and J dropped 6; count of bases not matched to a gene: 6. Germline V gene sequence: CDR1 SGHNT, CDR2 YYREEE (reference sequence). The CDR3 extends over 14 amino acids.

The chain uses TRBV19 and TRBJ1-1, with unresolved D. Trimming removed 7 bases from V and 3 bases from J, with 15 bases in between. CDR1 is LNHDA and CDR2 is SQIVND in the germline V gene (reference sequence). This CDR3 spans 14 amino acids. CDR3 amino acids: CASIKLGWDTEAFF. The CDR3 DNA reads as TGTGCCAGTATTAAACTAGGGTGGGACACTGAAGCTTTCTTT.

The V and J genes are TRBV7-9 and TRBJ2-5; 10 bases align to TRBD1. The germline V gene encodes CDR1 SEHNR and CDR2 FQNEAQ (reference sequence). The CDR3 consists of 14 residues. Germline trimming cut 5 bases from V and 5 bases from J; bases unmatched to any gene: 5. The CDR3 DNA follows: TGTGCCAGCAGCGTTGGACAGGGGGGTGAGACCCAGTACTTC. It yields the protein CASSVGQGGETQYF.

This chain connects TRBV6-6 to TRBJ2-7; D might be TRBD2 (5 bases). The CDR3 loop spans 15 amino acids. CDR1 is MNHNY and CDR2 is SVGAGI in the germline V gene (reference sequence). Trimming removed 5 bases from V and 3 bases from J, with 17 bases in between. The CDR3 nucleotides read TGTGCCAGCAGTCCCCTAGCCCCCCCAAGCTACGAGCAGTACTTC. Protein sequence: CASSPLAPPSYEQYF.

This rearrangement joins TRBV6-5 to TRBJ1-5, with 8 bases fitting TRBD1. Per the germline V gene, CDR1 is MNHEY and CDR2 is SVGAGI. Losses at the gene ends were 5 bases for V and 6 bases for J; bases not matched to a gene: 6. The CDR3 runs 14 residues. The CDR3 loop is CASSDRGPGQPQHF. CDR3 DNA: TGTGCCAGCAGTGACAGGGGCCCCGGTCAGCCCCAGCATTTT.

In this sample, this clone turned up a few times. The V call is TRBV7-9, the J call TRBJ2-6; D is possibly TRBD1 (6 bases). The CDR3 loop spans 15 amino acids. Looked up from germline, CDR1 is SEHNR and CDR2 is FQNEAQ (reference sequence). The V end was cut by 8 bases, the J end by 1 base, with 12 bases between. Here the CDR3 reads CASARGESGANVLTF. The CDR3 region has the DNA TGTGCCAGCGCCAGGGGAGAGTCTGGGGCCAACGTCCTGACTTTC.

The CDR3 loop reads CASSVVAQDYEQYF. In DNA form, the CDR3 reads TGTGCCAGCAGCGTAGTGGCGCAGGACTACGAGCAGTACTTC. The chain uses TRBV9 and TRBJ2-7; D ambiguous. CDR1 is SGDLS and CDR2 is YYNGEE in the germline V gene. The CDR3 extends over 14 amino acids. The V and J ends lost 0 bases and 3 bases respectively, with 10 bases between them.

CDR3 sequence: CASSPTGSYGYTF. CDR3 sequence (DNA): TGTGCCAGCAGTCCCACAGGGTCCTATGGCTACACCTTC. This sequence joins TRBV27 and TRBJ1-2, with a possible D match to TRBD1 (6 bases). The CDR3 contains 13 residues. V lost 5 bases, J lost 4 bases, and 11 bases lay in between. CDR1 is MNHEY, CDR2 SMNVEV, per germline (reference sequence).

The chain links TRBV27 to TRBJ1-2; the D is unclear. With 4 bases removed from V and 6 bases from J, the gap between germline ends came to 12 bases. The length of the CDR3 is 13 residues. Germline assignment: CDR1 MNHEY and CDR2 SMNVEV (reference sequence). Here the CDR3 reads CASSSLEGNGYTF. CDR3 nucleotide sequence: TGTGCCAGCAGTTCGTTGGAGGGAAATGGCTACACCTTC.

For the CDR3, the DNA is TGTGCCAGTAGTATAGACGGCTTAAGCCGAGGCGGGACAGGATCTAACTATGGCTACACCTTC. Amino acid sequence: CASSIDGLSRGGTGSNYGYTF. V usage is TRBV19 and J usage is TRBJ1-2, with 8 bases lining up with TRBD1. The CDR3 consists of 21 residues. The germline V gene encodes CDR1 LNHDA and CDR2 SQIVND (reference sequence). Unmatched junction bases numbered 18, after V lost 0 bases and J lost 0 bases.

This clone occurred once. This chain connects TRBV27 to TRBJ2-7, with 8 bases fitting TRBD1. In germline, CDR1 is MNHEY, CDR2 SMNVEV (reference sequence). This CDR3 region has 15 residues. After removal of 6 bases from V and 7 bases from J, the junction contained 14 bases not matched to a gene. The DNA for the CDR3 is TGTGCCAGCAGCACGAGGACAGGGCCTGAACTTGAGCAGTACTTC. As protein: CASSTRTGPELEQYF.

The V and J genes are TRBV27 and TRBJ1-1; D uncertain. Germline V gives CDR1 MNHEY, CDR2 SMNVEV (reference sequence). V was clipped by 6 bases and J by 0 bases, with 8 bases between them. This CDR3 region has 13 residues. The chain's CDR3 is CASSRGVNTEAFF. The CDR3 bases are TGTGCCAGCAGCCGGGGAGTGAACACTGAAGCTTTCTTT.

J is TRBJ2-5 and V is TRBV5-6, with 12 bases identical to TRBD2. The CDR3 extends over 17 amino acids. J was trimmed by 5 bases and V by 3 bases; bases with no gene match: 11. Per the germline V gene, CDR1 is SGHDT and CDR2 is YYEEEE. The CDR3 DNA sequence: TGTGCCAGCAGCTACCGACTAGCGGGAGTCTCGAGGGAGACCCAGTACTTC. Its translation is CASSYRLAGVSRETQYF. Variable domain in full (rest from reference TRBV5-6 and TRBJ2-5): DAGVTQSPTHLIKTRGQQVTLRCSPKSGHDTVSWYQQALGQGPQFIFQYYEEEERQRGNFPDRFSGHQFPNYSSELNVNALLLGDSALYLCASSYRLAGVSRETQYFGPGTRLLVL.

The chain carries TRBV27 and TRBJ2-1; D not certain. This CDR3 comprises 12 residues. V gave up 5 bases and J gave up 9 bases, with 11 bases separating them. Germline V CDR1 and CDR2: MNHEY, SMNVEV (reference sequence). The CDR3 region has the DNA TGTGCCAGCAGTGTAACTCCCTTTGAGCAGTTCTTC. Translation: CASSVTPFEQFF.

The DNA for the CDR3 is TGTGCCAGCAGCTTGTTCTCTAGCTTCGATGAGCAGTTCTTC. It yields the protein CASSLFSSFDEQFF. V usage is TRBV5-4 and J usage is TRBJ2-1; the D gene is possibly TRBD2 (5 bases). CDR3 length equals 14 residues. Germline CDR1 SGHNT, CDR2 YYREEE (reference sequence). The ends were cut back, 1 base at V and 8 bases at J, with 13 bases in the middle.

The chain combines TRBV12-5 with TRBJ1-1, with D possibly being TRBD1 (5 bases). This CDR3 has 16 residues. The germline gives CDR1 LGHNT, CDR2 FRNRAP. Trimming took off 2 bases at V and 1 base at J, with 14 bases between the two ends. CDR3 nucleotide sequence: TGTGCTAGTGGTTTGACCTCAACGGGGGGGAACACTGAAGCTTTCTTT. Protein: CASGLTSTGGNTEAFF.

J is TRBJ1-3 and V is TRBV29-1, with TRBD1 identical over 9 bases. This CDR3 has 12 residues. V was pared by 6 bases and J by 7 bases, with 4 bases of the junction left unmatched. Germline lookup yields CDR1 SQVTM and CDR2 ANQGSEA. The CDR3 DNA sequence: TGCAGCGTATACGGACAGGGGAACACCATATATTTT. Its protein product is CSVYGQGNTIYF.

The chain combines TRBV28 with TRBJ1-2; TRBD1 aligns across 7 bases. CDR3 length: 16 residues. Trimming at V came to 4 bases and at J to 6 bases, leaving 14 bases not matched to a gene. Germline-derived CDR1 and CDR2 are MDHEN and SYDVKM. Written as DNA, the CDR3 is TGTGCCAGCAGTTCAGGGGGGCTAGGGGATAGCGATGGCTACACCTTC. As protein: CASSSGGLGDSDGYTF.

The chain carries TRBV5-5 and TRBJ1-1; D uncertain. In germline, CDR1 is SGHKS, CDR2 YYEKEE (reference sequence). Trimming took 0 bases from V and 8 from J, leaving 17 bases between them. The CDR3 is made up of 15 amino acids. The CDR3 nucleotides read TGTGCCAGCAGCTTGGTTATGGTCTCACGACACGAAGCTTTCTTT. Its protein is CASSLVMVSRHEAFF.

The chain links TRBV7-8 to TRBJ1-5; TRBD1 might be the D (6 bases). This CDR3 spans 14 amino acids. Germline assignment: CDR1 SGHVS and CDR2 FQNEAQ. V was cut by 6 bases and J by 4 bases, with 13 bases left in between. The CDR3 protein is CASRDTGNNQPQHF. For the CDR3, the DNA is TGTGCCAGCAGGGACACAGGGAATAATCAGCCCCAGCATTTT.

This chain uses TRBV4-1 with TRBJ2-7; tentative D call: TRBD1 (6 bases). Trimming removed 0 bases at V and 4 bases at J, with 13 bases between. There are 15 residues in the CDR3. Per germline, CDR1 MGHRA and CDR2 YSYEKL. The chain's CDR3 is CASSQESARGYEQYF. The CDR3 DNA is TGCGCCAGCAGCCAAGAATCGGCCAGGGGTTACGAGCAGTACTTC.

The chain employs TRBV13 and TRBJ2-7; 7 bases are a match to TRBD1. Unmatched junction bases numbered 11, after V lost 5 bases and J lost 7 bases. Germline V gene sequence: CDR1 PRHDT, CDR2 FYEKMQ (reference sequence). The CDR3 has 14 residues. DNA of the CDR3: TGTGCCAGCAGCGAGGGGCAGGGGGACGGGGAGCAGTACTTC. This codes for CASSEGQGDGEQYF.

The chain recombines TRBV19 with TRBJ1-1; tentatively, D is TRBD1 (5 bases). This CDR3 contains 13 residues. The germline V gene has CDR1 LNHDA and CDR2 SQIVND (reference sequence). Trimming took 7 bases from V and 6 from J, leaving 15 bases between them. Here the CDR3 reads CASTGKGLPEAFF. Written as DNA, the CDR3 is TGTGCCAGTACAGGGAAAGGGCTTCCTGAAGCTTTCTTT.

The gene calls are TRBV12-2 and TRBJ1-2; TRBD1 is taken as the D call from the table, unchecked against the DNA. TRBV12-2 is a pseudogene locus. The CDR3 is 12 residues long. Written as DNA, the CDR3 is TGTGCAAGTCGCTTTACAGGGAATGGCTACACCTTC. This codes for CASRFTGNGYTF.

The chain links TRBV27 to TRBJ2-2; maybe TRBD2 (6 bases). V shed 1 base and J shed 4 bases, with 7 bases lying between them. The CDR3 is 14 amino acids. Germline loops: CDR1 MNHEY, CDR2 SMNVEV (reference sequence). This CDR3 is CASSLWRGTGELFF. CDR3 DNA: TGTGCCAGCAGTTTATGGCGGGGCACCGGGGAGCTGTTTTTT.

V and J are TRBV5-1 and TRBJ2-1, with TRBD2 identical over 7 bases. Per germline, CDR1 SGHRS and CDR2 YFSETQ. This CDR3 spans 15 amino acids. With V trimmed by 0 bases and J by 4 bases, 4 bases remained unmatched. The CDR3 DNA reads TGCGCCAGCAGCTTGGTAGCTAGCGGATACAATGAGCAGTTCTTC. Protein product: CASSLVASGYNEQFF.

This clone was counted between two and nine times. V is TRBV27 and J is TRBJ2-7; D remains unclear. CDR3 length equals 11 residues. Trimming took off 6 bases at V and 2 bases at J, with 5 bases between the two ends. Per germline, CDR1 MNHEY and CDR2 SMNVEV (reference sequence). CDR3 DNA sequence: TGTGCCAGCAGAAGAGCCTACGAGCAGTACTTC. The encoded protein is CASRRAYEQYF.

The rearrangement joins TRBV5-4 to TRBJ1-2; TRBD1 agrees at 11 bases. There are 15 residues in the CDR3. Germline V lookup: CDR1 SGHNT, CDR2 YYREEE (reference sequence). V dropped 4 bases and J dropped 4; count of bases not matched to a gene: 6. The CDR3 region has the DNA TGTGCCAGCAGCACCGGGACAGGGGGTGCCTATGGCTACACCTTC. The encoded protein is CASSTGTGGAYGYTF. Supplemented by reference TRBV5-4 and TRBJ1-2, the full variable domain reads ETGVTQSPTHLIKTRGQQVTLRCSSQSGHNTVSWYQQALGQGPQFIFQYYREEENGRGNFPPRFSGLQFPNYSSELNVNALELDDSALYLCASSTGTGGAYGYTFGSGTRLTVV.

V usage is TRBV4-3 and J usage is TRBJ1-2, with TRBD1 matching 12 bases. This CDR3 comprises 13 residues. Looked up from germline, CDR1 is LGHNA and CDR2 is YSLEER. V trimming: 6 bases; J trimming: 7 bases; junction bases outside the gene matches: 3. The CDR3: CASRGTGGIGYTF. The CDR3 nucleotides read TGCGCCAGCAGGGGGACAGGGGGCATTGGCTACACCTTC.